This TCR beta chain was identified in a study of identifying expanded T cells in peripheral blood. Study-wide results and limits: Variance in clone template counts between approximately two-week samples significantly increased with total template count across all healthy donors. Technical replicates showed about 1.2 changed clones; roughly two weeks 15 to 20; four weeks 19.

Clones were sequenced by immunoSEQ multiplex PCR, and TCRdb holds only the in-frame ones, with some missing. The sample records some 100,000 clones, roughly nine tenths being singletons. As to this clone: Its target is not known.

No infections or other immune events were documented during collection. The germline CDR1 and CDR2 sequences are SGHTA and FQGNSA. Deletions cut 3 bases from V and 10 bases from J, with 11 bases between. The CDR3 covers 12 residues. The TCR comes from a person aged 18 to 70 in good health. The rearrangement joins TRBV7-2 to TRBJ2-3; D unresolved. Specimen: blood. The CDR3 DNA reads TGTGCCAGCAGCTTCCGAGAGAAGGCGCAGTATTTT. Its protein is CASSFREKAQYF.